Given below is one T cell receptor beta chain in context. The method was immunoSEQ multiplex PCR; TCRdb's version includes in-frame clones alone and lacks a portion of them. The sample has 350,000 to 500,000 clones, roughly 84% seen once. Germline CDR1 and CDR2: SGHRS and YFSETQ. There are 14 residues in the CDR3. Trimming took 2 bases from V and 0 from J, leaving 8 bases between them. This entry comes from a study of blood T cell repertoires in COVID-19. Looking at the study overall: COVID-19 samples from acute and convalescent phases originated in the United States, Italy and Spain.

The age range of participants was about 18 to 90 years, with residence in some 25 US areas. In assigning cohorts, the study relied on participant-reported clinical history. In the 2 weeks before study entry, exposed participants met a COVID-19 case, which was PCR-confirmed or clinician-diagnosed. This chain connects TRBV5-1 to TRBJ1-1, with D possibly matching TRBD1 (5 bases). This clonotype originated in a woman aged 18-29 years who had been exposed to COVID-19. The sequencing sample was made of PBMCs or T cells enriched from blood (not recorded which). CDR3: CASSFRDLNTEAFF. For the CDR3, the DNA is TGCGCCAGCAGCTTCAGGGACTTGAACACTGAAGCTTTCTTT.